At least ten counts were recorded for the clone carrying this T cell receptor beta chain. Its antigen remains unknown. This record comes from a study of T cell repertoires in cytomegalovirus infection. Turning to the study itself: HLA-B-restricted CMV epitopes that are well studied, plus recently identified HLA-C-restricted ones, were used by the study. Notes on the study in general: Frequencies of public TCR beta families were cumulated, and this identified carriers of CMV plus the relevant HLA. The ex vivo response was dominated by HLA-C-restricted CMV-specific TCR beta clonotypes.

This CDR3 is 10 amino acids long. Trimming pared 8 bases from V and 9 bases from J, leaving 8 bases between. CDR1 and CDR2 (germline): SGHTA, FQGNSA. TCRdb recomputed calls from the reads with MiXCR, one row per CDR3 protein. Of fewer than 1,000,000 distinct CDR3 sequences in the sample, less than 40% were seen once. The clonotype comes from a human donor in good health (CMV status not recorded). Some clones in this sample may be carry-over from other donors' samples. The specimen comprised cultured CD8+ T cells from PBMCs, sampled from culture after CMV antigen stimulation. The chain carries TRBV7-2 and TRBJ2-1; no definite D call. CDR3 loop: CASQGTEQFF. In DNA, the CDR3 is TGTGCCAGCCAAGGCACTGAGCAGTTCTTC.